This paragraph reports one T cell receptor beta chain. Its antigen remains unknown. This sample stems from a study of OX40 agonist ivuxolimab in advanced cancers. Study-level information: Clinicians treated patients with ivuxolimab, an agonistic anti-OX40 (CD134) antibody.

Samples were taken at baseline and on day 1 of cycles 4 and 7. Overall study results and limits: CD8+ T cells were the subset that, on average, had more expanded clones than CD4+. CD4+ and CD8+ T cells in blood underwent clonal expansion by week 6 at 0.1 to 3.0 mg/kg.

The V and J ends lost 3 bases and 6 bases, in that order; junction bases with no gene match: 5. The CDR3 has 14 residues. Germline CDR1 reads SNHLY; CDR2 reads FYNNEI. The method was immunoSEQ multiplex PCR; TCRdb's version includes in-frame clones alone and lacks a portion of them. The sample yields some 69,000 clones, 80% to 90% seen once. Sequencing was performed on CD4+ or CD8+ T cells sorted from blood, taken in a trial of the OX40 agonist ivuxolimab. The chain recombines TRBV2 with TRBJ2-1, with TRBD2 matching 7 bases. The receptor was derived from an adult with an advanced solid tumor such as melanoma, head and neck, liver or kidney cancer. The CDR3 is CASSDISGGNEQFF. The CDR3 DNA follows: TGTGCCAGCAGTGACATATCGGGGGGCAATGAGCAGTTCTTC.